One sample yielded the 21 T cell receptor beta chains listed below, sequenced in a study of radiotherapy plus CTLA-4 blockade in lung cancer. Repertoires were generated with immunoSEQ multiplex PCR, while TCRdb's copy carries only in-frame clones and drops some. Here the sample spans tens of thousands of clones, 84% being singletons. Sequenced material: peripheral blood, taken from a patient treated with radiotherapy plus ipilimumab. The receptors derive from a human donor with non-small cell lung cancer whose response to radiotherapy plus ipilimumab could not be evaluated.

The V and J genes are TRBV10-3 and TRBJ2-5; TRBD2 matches 8 bases. CDR1 is ENHRY, CDR2 SYGVKD, per germline. There are 16 residues in the CDR3. V gave up 4 bases and J gave up 0 bases; unmatched junction bases: 7. This chain's CDR3 is CAISGLAGPYQETQYF. The CDR3 DNA reads TGTGCCATCAGTGGGCTAGCGGGCCCGTACCAAGAGACCCAGTACTTC.

The chain has TRBV2 and TRBJ2-2, with 11 bases that match TRBD2. This CDR3 is 16 amino acids long. The V gene end was trimmed by 6 bases and the J gene end by 2 bases; junction bases not matched to a gene: 5. Per the germline V gene, CDR1 is SNHLY and CDR2 is FYNNEI. The CDR3 is CASRMTSGANTGELFF. As DNA, the CDR3 is TGTGCCAGCAGGATGACTAGCGGGGCTAACACCGGGGAGCTGTTTTTT.

This chain links TRBV25-1 with TRBJ2-5; 7 bases agree with TRBD1. The tail of the sequence fits TRBJ2-7 better, so the J call may be wrong. Germline CDR1 MGHDK, CDR2 SYGVNS. This CDR3 contains 16 residues. As DNA, the CDR3 is TGTGCCAGCAGTGACCCCGCCAGACAGGGTTCCTACGAGCAGTACTTC. Its translation is CASSDPARQGSYEQYF.

The chain carries TRBV5-1 and TRBJ1-4; D may be TRBD1 (5 bases). Germline CDR1 SGHRS, CDR2 YFSETQ. The CDR3 covers 15 residues. V lost 0 bases, J lost 4 bases, and 10 bases lay in between. This chain's CDR3 is CASSLGQRSNEKLFF. CDR3 sequence (DNA): TGCGCCAGCAGCTTGGGACAGAGGAGTAATGAAAAACTGTTTTTT.

With regard to this clone: This same CDR3 is encoded by further DNA sequences in the sample. This chain links TRBV28 with TRBJ1-5; possibly TRBD1 for D (6 bases). The CDR3 totals 13 residues. CDR1 and CDR2 (germline): MDHEN, SYDVKM. Trimming cost V 5 bases and J 7 bases, with 12 bases left between them. CDR3 amino acids: CASSLQQGQPQHF. The CDR3 coding sequence is TGTGCCAGCAGTCTTCAACAGGGACAGCCCCAGCATTTT.

The V gene is TRBV5-1, the J gene TRBJ1-1; the match to TRBD1 covers 9 bases. V was clipped by 4 bases and J by 1 base; unmatched bases: 2. Germline V gives CDR1 SGHRS, CDR2 YFSETQ. This CDR3 has 14 residues. This CDR3 reads CASSTQGANTEAFF. As DNA, the CDR3 is TGCGCCAGCAGCACACAGGGGGCGAACACTGAAGCTTTCTTT.

This chain joins TRBV5-4 and TRBJ2-7; TRBD2 matches 8 bases. The V gene end was trimmed by 0 bases and the J gene end by 0 bases; junction bases not matched to a gene: 2. The length of the CDR3 is 15 residues. CDR1 and CDR2 (germline): SGHNT, YYREEE (reference sequence). CDR3 sequence reads: CASSLDAGGSYEQYF. In nucleotides, the CDR3 is TGTGCCAGCAGCTTGGACGCGGGGGGCTCCTACGAGCAGTACTTC.

The chain carries TRBV28 and TRBJ1-1, with TRBD1 identical over 7 bases. With V trimmed by 6 bases and J by 5 bases, 12 bases remained unmatched. The CDR3 consists of 15 residues. Per germline, CDR1 MDHEN and CDR2 SYDVKM. The CDR3 spells CASSPPTGRGTEAFF. The CDR3 bases are TGTGCCAGCAGCCCCCCGACAGGGCGCGGAACTGAAGCTTTCTTT.

The J gene is TRBJ2-5, the V gene TRBV10-3; TRBD2 matches at 11 bases. The end of the DNA fits TRBJ2-7 better, so the J call may be wrong. The CDR3 loop spans 15 amino acids. CDR1 is ENHRY, CDR2 SYGVKD, per germline. The CDR3 DNA follows: TGTGCCATCAGTGGGGGACTAGCGGTTTGGGGCGAGCAGTACTTC. It translates to CAISGGLAVWGEQYF.

The chain couples TRBV28 to TRBJ2-7; 8 nucleotides match TRBD1. The V gene's germline CDR1 is MDHEN and CDR2 SYDVKM. The length of the CDR3 is 16 residues. The junction had 16 bases not matched to a gene; V was cut back by 6 bases and J by 6 bases. The CDR3 bases are TGTGCCAGCAGCTTGTATCTCGGGACAGGTAGTTCCGAGCAGTACTTC. Its protein product is CASSLYLGTGSSEQYF. Complete variable domain (other parts from reference TRBV28 and TRBJ2-7): DVKVTQSSRYLVKRTGEKVFLECVQDMDHENMFWYRQDPGLGLRLIYFSYDVKMKEKGDIPEGYSVSREKKERFSLILESASTNQTSMYLCASSLYLGTGSSEQYFGPGTRLTVT.

This clone was recorded a few times. This chain joins TRBV9 and TRBJ2-2; possible D gene TRBD2, 6 bases. CDR1 SGDLS and CDR2 YYNGEE come from the germline V gene. CDR3 size: 16 residues. The V gene lost 0 bases and the J gene lost 6 bases, with 15 bases spanning the gap. The DNA of the CDR3 is TGTGCCAGCAGCGTAGCTAACGGGGAGGTGGCCGGGGAGCTGTTTTTT. It codes for CASSVANGEVAGELFF.

CDR3 region: CASSIDGRNYNEQFF. The CDR3 DNA is TGTGCCAGTAGTATCGACGGGAGAAACTACAATGAGCAGTTCTTC. J is TRBJ2-1 and V is TRBV19, with D possibly matching TRBD2 (6 bases). CDR3 length: 15 residues. Germline assignment: CDR1 LNHDA and CDR2 SQIVND (reference sequence). V was trimmed by 3 bases and J by 3 bases, leaving 12 bases between them.

V is TRBV14 and J is TRBJ2-7; the match to TRBD1 covers 7 bases. Trimming removed 2 bases from V and 2 bases from J; junction bases left unmatched: 9. CDR3 length: 16 residues. The V gene's germline CDR1 is SGHDN and CDR2 FVKESK. CDR3 coding DNA: TGTGCCAGCAGCCAAAGTGCTTGGACAGGAGCCTACGAGCAGTACTTC. Amino acid sequence: CASSQSAWTGAYEQYF.

This clone was observed once. The chain is built from TRBV7-2 and TRBJ2-1; D call uncertain. Germline V lookup: CDR1 SGHTA, CDR2 FQGNSA. This CDR3 comprises 16 residues. V lost 0 bases, J lost 0 bases, and 9 bases lay in between. In nucleotides, the CDR3 is TGTGCCAGCAGCTTAGCCCTAGGAAGCTCCTACAATGAGCAGTTCTTC. Its translation: CASSLALGSSYNEQFF. The variable domain in full, with the rest retrieved from reference TRBV7-2 and TRBJ2-1, is GAGVSQSPSNKVTEKGKDVELRCDPISGHTALYWYRQSLGQGLEFLIYFQGNSAPDKSGLPSDRFSAERTGGSVSTLTIQRTQQEDSAVYLCASSLALGSSYNEQFFGPGTRLTVL.

The rearrangement links TRBV5-1 to TRBJ2-1; 13 nucleotides align to TRBD2. The germline V gene has CDR1 SGHRS and CDR2 YFSETQ. V lost 3 bases and J lost 2; bases outside the gene matches: 2. The CDR3 is made up of 16 amino acids. CDR3 region: CASSWGLAGPYNEQFF. CDR3 DNA sequence: TGCGCCAGCAGCTGGGGACTAGCGGGACCCTACAATGAGCAGTTCTTC.

Here the CDR3 reads CASSSEPRQASGVGLTF. CDR3 nucleotides: TGTGCCAGCAGCTCGGAGCCCCGACAGGCCTCCGGGGTGGGACTGACTTTC. The J gene is TRBJ2-6, the V gene TRBV5-8; tentative D call: TRBD1 (6 bases). Germline CDR1 and CDR2: SGHTS and YDEGEE. The CDR3 has 17 amino acids. V dropped 3 bases and J dropped 16 bases, with 29 bases sitting between them.

Details on this clone: Germline and junction disagree at one end, which may indicate a read error. DNA for the CDR3: TGTGCTAGCAGCTCAGGTTACACCGGGGAGCTGTTTTTT. Encoded protein: CASSSGYTGELFF. The chain employs TRBV7-7 and TRBJ2-2; D not resolved. Per the germline V gene, CDR1 is SSHAT and CDR2 is FNYEAQ (reference sequence). This CDR3 is built from 13 residues.

This clone was recorded only once. This rearrangement joins TRBV6-5 to TRBJ2-7; 8 bases line up with TRBD1. The CDR3 runs 11 residues. J gave up 9 bases and V 6 bases, and 4 bases lay outside the gene matches. Germline V gene sequence: CDR1 MNHEY, CDR2 SVGAGI. The CDR3 reads CASRSQGAQYF. The CDR3 DNA sequence: TGTGCCAGCAGATCTCAGGGGGCGCAGTACTTC.

The chain employs TRBV7-8 and TRBJ2-1, with D maybe TRBD1 (5 bases). The CDR3 spans 15 residues. V was clipped by 3 bases and J by 3 bases, with 12 bases between them. The germline gives CDR1 SGHVS, CDR2 FQNEAQ. The CDR3 loop reads CASSLTDSFYNEQFF. CDR3 bases: TGTGCCAGCAGCTTGACAGACAGCTTCTACAATGAGCAGTTCTTC.

The rearrangement links TRBV6-1 to TRBJ2-5; 8 nucleotides align to TRBD1. Germline V gene data show CDR1 as MNHNS and CDR2 as SASEGT. V lost 6 bases to trimming and J lost 4 bases; unmatched junction nucleotides: 16. This CDR3 spans 17 amino acids. The CDR3 loop reads CASRESSTGVLGETQYF. Here the CDR3 DNA reads TGTGCCAGCAGAGAATCTTCGACAGGGGTATTAGGAGAGACCCAGTACTTC.

The chain couples TRBV9 to TRBJ2-3, with 13 bases lining up with TRBD2. Germline trimming cut 4 bases from V and 2 bases from J; bases unmatched to any gene: 10. Germline V gene sequence: CDR1 SGDLS, CDR2 YYNGEE. This CDR3 has 18 residues. In DNA, the CDR3 is TGTGCCAGCAGCCCGGGACTAGCGGGACCCCCCTCCACAGATACGCAGTATTTT. Translated, it gives CASSPGLAGPPSTDTQYF. The whole variable domain, remainder taken from reference TRBV9 and TRBJ2-3, is DSGVTQTPKHLITATGQRVTLRCSPRSGDLSVYWYQQSLDQGLQFLIQYYNGEERAKGNILERFSAQQFPDLHSELNLSSLELGDSALYFCASSPGLAGPPSTDTQYFGPGTRLTVL.